Following are 4 T cell receptor beta chains from one sample sequenced in a study of T cell responses to AZD1222 COVID-19 vaccine. TCRdb's copy holds only in-frame clones and misses some; the assay was immunoSEQ multiplex PCR. The sample includes 95,000 to 110,000 clones, approximately 90% of them seen just once. Sequences were derived from peripheral blood, sampled 28 days after the second AZD1222 dose. Receptors were obtained from an adult who received the AZD1222 COVID-19 vaccine.

The V gene is TRBV28, the J gene TRBJ2-7; the D gene is possibly TRBD2 (5 bases). In germline, CDR1 is MDHEN, CDR2 SYDVKM. This CDR3 is 15 amino acids long. The V end lost 5 bases, the J end lost 5 bases, and 19 bases lay between the germline ends. CDR3 region: CASSTSRGPSNEQYF. CDR3 DNA sequence: TGTGCCAGCAGTACCTCCCGAGGGCCTAGCAACGAGCAGTACTTC.

This rearrangement joins TRBV6-5 to TRBJ2-3; TRBD2 matches 8 bases. Per the germline V gene, CDR1 is MNHEY and CDR2 is SVGAGI. The CDR3 totals 13 residues. V shed 7 bases, J shed 7 bases, and the junction held 7 bases outside the gene matches. The CDR3 DNA is TGTGCCAGCAAAACTAGCGGCCTTAATACGCAGTATTTT. It translates to CASKTSGLNTQYF.

The chain uses TRBV11-1 and TRBJ2-3; TRBD1 aligns across 8 bases. Germline values: CDR1 SGHAT, CDR2 FQDESV (reference sequence). This CDR3 contains 14 residues. The V segment lost 6 bases and the J segment 1 base; nucleotides outside the gene matches: 3. This chain's CDR3 is CASRKQGGTDTQYF. In DNA form, the CDR3 reads TGTGCCAGCAGAAAACAGGGGGGCACAGATACGCAGTATTTT.

This clone was seen a single time. J is TRBJ1-3 and V is TRBV5-5, with D perhaps matching TRBD1 (5 bases). This CDR3 has 16 amino acids. The germline V gene encodes CDR1 SGHKS and CDR2 YYEKEE (reference sequence). The V end was cut by 4 bases, the J end by 0 bases, with 14 bases between. CDR3 bases: TGTGCCAGCAGCCCTACCGGGACGGACTCTGGAAACACCATATATTTT. Its protein product is CASSPTGTDSGNTIYF.